The present T cell receptor (beta chain) was sequenced within a study of T cells in Graves' hyperthyroidism and ophthalmopathy. Template material for amplifying TCR beta CDR3 regions consisted of RNA transcripts. HTBI primers were employed in a first-round RT-PCR of the TCR CDR3. TCRdb re-called the multiplex PCR reads through MiXCR, storing one row per CDR3 protein. The data hold roughly 300,000 distinct CDR3 sequences, with roughly 14% observed a single time. This CDR3 is built from 15 residues. Germline CDR1 and CDR2: DFQATT and SNEGSKA (reference sequence). The ends lost 5 bases at V and 4 bases at J; junction bases unmatched: 8.

Sequenced material: blood. This sequence joins TRBV20-1 and TRBJ1-5, with 10 bases lining up with TRBD1. The origin of this receptor is a woman under 40 with Graves' hyperthyroidism. The CDR3 DNA reads as TGCAGTGCTCTATCGGGACAGGGGAGGAATCAGCCCCAGCATTTT. This gives the protein CSALSGQGRNQPQHF.